These 24 T cell receptor beta chains came from one sample sequenced in a study of long-term antiretroviral therapy in people with HIV. Samples were assayed with immunoSEQ v3.0 at survey level. Produced via immunoSEQ multiplex PCR; TCRdb's table is partial and in-frame only. The table shows tens of thousands of clones, with around four fifths occurring only once. The specimen comprised unsorted PBMCs, sampled 1.1 years before starting antiretroviral therapy. These receptors came from a woman aged 40-49 years with HIV.

This clone was seen just once. The chain joins TRBV7-9 to TRBJ2-4, with TRBD1 identical over 10 bases. CDR1 is SEHNR, CDR2 FQNEAQ, per germline (reference sequence). The junction had 8 bases not matched to a gene; V was cut back by 1 base and J by 5 bases. CDR3 length: 17 amino acids. The CDR3 region is CASSLVLGDRGENIQYF. DNA for the CDR3: TGTGCCAGCAGCTTAGTATTAGGGGACAGGGGAGAAAACATTCAGTACTTC.

This clone has more than one count but fewer than ten. V gene TRBV5-5 combines with J gene TRBJ1-1; perhaps TRBD1 as D (6 bases). Trimming shortened V by 0 bases and J by 7 bases, and 13 bases separated the two germline ends. The CDR3 runs to 14 residues. The germline gives CDR1 SGHKS, CDR2 YYEKEE (reference sequence). CDR3 protein: CASSLDLRGSEAFF. CDR3 coding DNA: TGTGCCAGCAGCTTGGACCTCAGGGGTAGTGAAGCTTTCTTT. Looking up the rest from reference TRBV5-5 and TRBJ1-1 gives the full variable domain: DAGVTQSPTHLIKTRGQQVTLRCSPISGHKSVSWYQQVLGQGPQFIFQYYEKEERGRGNFPDRFSARQFPNYSSELNVNALLLGDSALYLCASSLDLRGSEAFFGQGTRLTVV.

V is TRBV10-3 and J is TRBJ2-1, with a weak D call TRBD1 (5 bases). Germline V lookup: CDR1 ENHRY, CDR2 SYGVKD. This CDR3 is built from 13 residues. V was trimmed by 0 bases and J by 8 bases, leaving 8 bases between them. In DNA, the CDR3 is TGTGCCATCAGTGAGTCCAGGGTGGATGAGCAGTTCTTC. Amino acid sequence: CAISESRVDEQFF.

In this sample, this clone turned up a few times. The gene calls are TRBV2 and TRBJ1-1; D possibly corresponds to TRBD1 (6 bases). Germline CDR1 reads SNHLY; CDR2 reads FYNNEI. This CDR3 comprises 14 residues. Trimming cost V 5 bases and J 4 bases, with 14 bases left between them. This chain's CDR3 is CASSPQGSGTEAFF. The CDR3 nucleotides read TGTGCCAGCAGTCCTCAGGGGTCGGGCACTGAAGCTTTCTTT.

The chain uses TRBV5-6 and TRBJ2-7; the D is unclear. The CDR3 has 13 amino acids. In germline, CDR1 is SGHDT, CDR2 YYEEEE. The V and J ends lost 3 bases and 3 bases respectively, with 10 bases between them. In DNA, the CDR3 is TGTGCCAGCAGCTACATTAGCAGCTACGAGCAGTACTTC. Protein product: CASSYISSYEQYF.

V gene TRBV29-1 combines with J gene TRBJ1-1; tentatively, D is TRBD1 (5 bases). The V end lost 5 bases, the J end lost 4 bases, and 14 bases lay between the germline ends. Germline CDR1 is SQVTM and CDR2 is ANQGSEA. The CDR3 totals 13 residues. The CDR3 region has the DNA TGCAGCGTTCGGGACCTGGAGATCACTGAAGCTTTCTTT. The encoded protein is CSVRDLEITEAFF.

The chain recombines TRBV9 with TRBJ2-2, with D possibly TRBD1 on 6 matching bases. The CDR3 is made up of 14 amino acids. V lost 3 bases and J 6 bases, leaving 12 bases between the germline ends. CDR1 is SGDLS and CDR2 is YYNGEE in the germline V gene. CDR3 amino acids: CASSEDSFPGELFF. The CDR3 coding sequence is TGTGCCAGCAGCGAGGACAGCTTTCCCGGGGAGCTGTTTTTT.

V is TRBV19 and J is TRBJ2-7, with 9 bases fitting TRBD1. Trimming removed 3 bases from V and 4 bases from J; junction bases left unmatched: 4. Germline CDR1 and CDR2: LNHDA and SQIVND (reference sequence). CDR3 length: 14 residues. CDR3 in DNA: TGTGCCAGTAGTATCGGGACAGGGCGATACGAGCAGTACTTC. Residues: CASSIGTGRYEQYF. Drawing the rest from reference TRBV19 and TRBJ2-7, the complete variable domain is DGGITQSPKYLFRKEGQNVTLSCEQNLNHDAMYWYRQDPGQGLRLIYYSQIVNDFQKGDIAEGYSVSREKKESFPLTVTSAQKNPTAFYLCASSIGTGRYEQYFGPGTRLTVT.

The chain combines TRBV6-6 with TRBJ1-2, with a weak D call TRBD1 (6 bases). The ends were cut back, 2 bases at V and 3 bases at J, with 10 bases in the middle. The germline CDR1 and CDR2 sequences are MNHNY and SVGAGI (reference sequence). This CDR3 is built from 14 residues. The CDR3 region is CASSYPPGDYGYTF. DNA for the CDR3: TGTGCCAGCAGTTACCCCCCAGGGGACTATGGCTACACCTTC.

This chain joins TRBV6-4 and TRBJ1-2; D gene unclear. The V end lost 5 bases, the J end lost 4 bases, and 14 bases lay between the germline ends. The CDR3 has 14 amino acids. Germline V lookup: CDR1 MRHNA, CDR2 SNTAGT. The CDR3 DNA is TGTGCCAGCAGTCCCGAGGGCAGAAGCTATGGCTACACCTTC. It yields the protein CASSPEGRSYGYTF.

CDR3 in DNA: TGTGCCAGCACCGAAGACAGGGGGCCCTATGGCTACACCTTC. Translation: CASTEDRGPYGYTF. The chain uses TRBV5-6 and TRBJ1-2; TRBD1 aligns across 10 bases. The germline V gene has CDR1 SGHDT and CDR2 YYEEEE. V shed 6 bases and J 4 bases; nucleotides not matched to a gene: 6. This CDR3 contains 14 residues. The full variable domain, with the rest looked up from reference TRBV5-6 and TRBJ1-2, is DAGVTQSPTHLIKTRGQQVTLRCSPKSGHDTVSWYQQALGQGPQFIFQYYEEEERQRGNFPDRFSGHQFPNYSSELNVNALLLGDSALYLCASTEDRGPYGYTFGSGTRLTVV.

The chain is built from TRBV14 and TRBJ2-7; no definite D call. V lost 5 bases and J lost 4, with 15 bases in between. Germline CDR1 and CDR2: SGHDN and FVKESK. The CDR3 has 14 amino acids. The CDR3 DNA reads as TGTGCCAGCAGCTCCCGACACGCGTCTTACGAGCAGTACTTC. This encodes CASSSRHASYEQYF.

The CDR3 DNA follows: TGCGCCAGCAGCCAGGGACTAGCGGGGCCCTACGAGCAGTACTTC. This codes for CASSQGLAGPYEQYF. The chain links TRBV10-1 to TRBJ2-7; TRBD2 aligns across 13 bases. Germline V gene data show CDR1 as WNHNN and CDR2 as SYGVQD (reference sequence). CDR3 length: 15 amino acids. V shed 6 bases and J 2 bases; nucleotides not matched to a gene: 4.

This chain connects TRBV5-1 to TRBJ2-1, with 9 bases that match TRBD2. Germline CDR1 SGHRS, CDR2 YFSETQ. This CDR3 has 16 residues. J lost 5 bases, V lost 1 base, and 7 bases had no gene match. CDR3 in amino acids: CASSLLAASGDNEQFF. CDR3 bases: TGCGCCAGCAGCTTGTTGGCGGCTAGCGGGGACAATGAGCAGTTCTTC.

The rearrangement links TRBV11-3 to TRBJ2-1; no firm D call. The CDR3 extends over 15 amino acids. The V end was cut by 1 base, the J end by 2 bases, with 9 bases between. Germline values: CDR1 SGHNT, CDR2 YENEEA. The CDR3 protein is CASSLGALPYNEQFF. The DNA of the CDR3 is TGTGCCAGCAGCTTAGGGGCGTTACCCTACAATGAGCAGTTCTTC.

This clone appeared a single time. The rearrangement joins TRBV6-5 to TRBJ1-1, with D hard to call. Germline V lookup: CDR1 MNHEY, CDR2 SVGAGI. Trimming removed 0 bases at V and 2 bases at J, with 10 bases between. The CDR3 is made up of 15 amino acids. The CDR3 nucleotides are TGTGCCAGCAGTTACTCAAGCGCTTTAAACACTGAAGCTTTCTTT. Protein: CASSYSSALNTEAFF.

The J gene is TRBJ2-7, the V gene TRBV7-2; D is uncertain. This CDR3 is built from 11 residues. V was trimmed by 5 bases and J by 2 bases, leaving 4 bases between them. CDR1 is SGHTA and CDR2 is FQGNSA in the germline V gene. The CDR3 reads CASSRTYEQYF. CDR3 nucleotide sequence: TGTGCCAGCAGCCGGACCTACGAGCAGTACTTC.

V usage is TRBV19 and J usage is TRBJ2-7; 10 bases map to TRBD1. This CDR3 contains 15 residues. Trimming cost V 3 bases and J 6 bases; bases outside gene matches: 8. Germline CDR1 LNHDA, CDR2 SQIVND (reference sequence). Here the CDR3 DNA reads TGTGCCAGTAGTATCTACGGGACAGGGGAGGGCGAGCAGTACTTC. This translates into CASSIYGTGEGEQYF.

This clone was seen only once. This sequence joins TRBV2 and TRBJ1-2, with D perhaps TRBD1 (5 bases). Germline loops: CDR1 SNHLY, CDR2 FYNNEI. The CDR3 length is 13 residues. Trimming pared 1 base from V and 4 bases from J, leaving 7 bases between. The CDR3: CASSEGQIYGYTF. In DNA form, the CDR3 reads TGTGCCAGCAGTGAAGGACAGATCTATGGCTACACCTTC.

This clone is categorized as medium-sized (0.01 to 0.1%). V gene TRBV7-7 combines with J gene TRBJ2-5; tentatively, D is TRBD2 (5 bases). The V gene lost 2 bases and the J gene lost 2 bases, with 9 bases spanning the gap. Looked up from germline, CDR1 is SSHAT and CDR2 is FNYEAQ (reference sequence). The CDR3 loop spans 14 amino acids. CDR3 in amino acids: CASSLRGRQETQYF. For the CDR3, the DNA is TGTGCCAGCAGCTTAAGAGGGAGACAAGAGACCCAGTACTTC.

The chain joins TRBV5-1 to TRBJ1-5; TRBD1 matches at 11 bases. Trimming at V came to 2 bases and at J to 9 bases, leaving 1 base not matched to a gene. Per the germline V gene, CDR1 is SGHRS and CDR2 is YFSETQ. The CDR3 loop spans 13 amino acids. CDR3 DNA sequence: TGCGCCAGCAGCTTTGGGACAGGGGGGCCCCAGCATTTT. Residues: CASSFGTGGPQHF.

This chain joins TRBV5-1 and TRBJ1-1; D remains unclear. Trimming pared 0 bases from V and 3 bases from J, leaving 9 bases between. The length of the CDR3 is 14 residues. Germline V gene sequence: CDR1 SGHRS, CDR2 YFSETQ. The CDR3 DNA reads TGCGCCAGCAGCTTGGGTCAGGTGGACACTGAAGCTTTCTTT. Translating it yields CASSLGQVDTEAFF.

The chain links TRBV27 to TRBJ2-7, with D tentatively TRBD1 or TRBD2 (5 bases each). V lost 2 bases to trimming and J lost 6 bases, with 8 bases between them. Germline CDR1 and CDR2: MNHEY and SMNVEV (reference sequence). This CDR3 is 12 amino acids long. The CDR3 loop reads CASSLIGGEQYF. CDR3 nucleotide sequence: TGTGCCAGCAGTTTAATTGGGGGCGAGCAGTACTTC.

The genes are TRBV5-5 and TRBJ2-1, with a tentative D call TRBD2 (5 bases). The germline CDR1 and CDR2 sequences are SGHKS and YYEKEE (reference sequence). The V gene lost 4 bases and the J gene lost 3 bases, with 11 bases spanning the gap. The CDR3 has 14 amino acids. The CDR3: CASSGSGSYNEQFF. The CDR3 region has the DNA TGTGCCAGCAGCGGGAGCGGAAGCTACAATGAGCAGTTCTTC.